The rows below give T cell receptor beta chains drawn from one sample of a study of blood T cells in healthy people across ages. TCRdb reprocessed the 5' RACE reads with MiXCR, giving one entry per CDR3 protein. The sample lists just under 900,000 distinct CDR3 sequences, 29% occurring once. The sample consisted of blood. All receptors derive from a woman at least 80 years old in good health. Both conserved end residues are part of each CDR3. The order of the fields is J gene, clone size, D gene, V gene, CDR3 DNA, CDR3 protein. D genes are given only for firm matches. Rows give clone size only sometimes, using once, few, many, or a class for an expanded clone.

TRBJ2-1,many,-,TRBV11-3,TGTGCCAGCAGCTTATCCTCGGGGGTCTCCTACAATGAGCAGTTCTTC,CASSLSSGVSYNEQFF
TRBJ2-1,many,TRBD1,TRBV27,TGTGCCAGCAGTTTACTCGGACAGGGGGTGGGCAATGAGCAGTTCTTC,CASSLLGQGVGNEQFF
TRBJ2-1,many,TRBD1,TRBV6-2/TRBV6-3,TGTGCCAGCAGTTATGACAGGGGGTACAATGAGCAGTTCTTC,CASSYDRGYNEQFF
TRBJ1-3,few,-,TRBV28,TGTGCCAGCAGTTGGGGGGGTCTTGAAGAAAACACCATATATTTT,CASSWGGLEENTIYF
TRBJ1-2,few,-,TRBV7-2,TGTGCCAGCAGCTTAGGTGCAGGGTCGCGTTCCGACGGCTACACCTTC,CASSLGAGSRSDGYTF
TRBJ2-5,many,TRBD1,TRBV7-2,TGTGCCAGCAGCTTAGCTCCAGGGGGCAGATGGGAGACCCAGTACTTC,CASSLAPGGRWETQYF
TRBJ2-3,many,TRBD2,TRBV18,TGTGCCAGCTCACCGGGACTAGCGGGGACCCGCACAGATACGCAGTATTTT,CASSPGLAGTRTDTQYF
TRBJ1-5,-,-,TRBV7-9,TGTGCCAGCAGCCAAAGTGGCAGGGGAAAGGATCAGCCCCAGCATTTT,CASSQSGRGKDQPQHF
TRBJ1-4,many,-,TRBV7-9,TGTGCCAGCAGCTTATCAAGTTTCGGTGCAACTAATGAAAAACTGTTTTTT,CASSLSSFGATNEKLFF
TRBJ2-6,few,-,TRBV19,TGTGCCAGTAAAGGGGGGGGGGCCAACGTCCTGACTTTC,CASKGGGANVLTF
TRBJ1-5,many,TRBD1,TRBV7-2,TGTGCCAGCAGCTTAAGAGGCCAGGGGGCGAAAAATAGCAATCAGCCCCAGCATTTT,CASSLRGQGAKNSNQPQHF
TRBJ1-4,many,-,TRBV4-3,TGCGCCAGCAGCCAAGATATAACAACTAATGAAAAACTGTTTTTT,CASSQDITTNEKLFF
TRBJ1-2,few,TRBD1,TRBV20-1,TGCAGTGGAGGGGACAGGGGGTTAATGGACTATGGCTACACCTTC,CSGGDRGLMDYGYTF
TRBJ2-3,many,TRBD2,TRBV7-2,TGTGCCAGCAGCCAAAATCCCACTAGCGCAGATACGCAGTATTTT,CASSQNPTSADTQYF
TRBJ2-3,-,TRBD2,TRBV20-1,TGCAGTGCTCTTAGCGGGTTAGCGGGGACCTTCATACGCACAGATACGCAGTATTTT,CSALSGLAGTFIRTDTQYF
TRBJ2-6,-,-,TRBV21-1,TGTGCCAGCAGCAAAGAAGGGACAGGGGCGACTCACTCTGGGGCCAACGTCCTGACTTTC,CASSKEGTGATHSGANVLTF